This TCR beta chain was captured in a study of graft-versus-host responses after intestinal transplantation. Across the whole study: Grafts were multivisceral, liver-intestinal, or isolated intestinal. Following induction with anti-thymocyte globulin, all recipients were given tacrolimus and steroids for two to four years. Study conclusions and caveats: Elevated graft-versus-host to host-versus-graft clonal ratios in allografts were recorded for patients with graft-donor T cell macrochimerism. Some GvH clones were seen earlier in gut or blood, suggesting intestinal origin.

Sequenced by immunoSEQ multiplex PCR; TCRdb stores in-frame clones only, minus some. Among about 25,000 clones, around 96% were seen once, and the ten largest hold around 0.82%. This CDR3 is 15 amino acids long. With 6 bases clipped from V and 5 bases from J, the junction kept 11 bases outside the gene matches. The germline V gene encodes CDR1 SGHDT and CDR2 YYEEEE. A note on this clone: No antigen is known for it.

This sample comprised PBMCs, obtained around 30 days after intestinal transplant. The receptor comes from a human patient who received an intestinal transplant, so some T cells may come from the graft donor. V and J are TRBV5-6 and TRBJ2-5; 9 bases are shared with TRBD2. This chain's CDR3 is CASNRRGGLRETQYF. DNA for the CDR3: TGTGCCAGCAATCGGCGGGGGGGCCTGCGGGAGACCCAGTACTTC.